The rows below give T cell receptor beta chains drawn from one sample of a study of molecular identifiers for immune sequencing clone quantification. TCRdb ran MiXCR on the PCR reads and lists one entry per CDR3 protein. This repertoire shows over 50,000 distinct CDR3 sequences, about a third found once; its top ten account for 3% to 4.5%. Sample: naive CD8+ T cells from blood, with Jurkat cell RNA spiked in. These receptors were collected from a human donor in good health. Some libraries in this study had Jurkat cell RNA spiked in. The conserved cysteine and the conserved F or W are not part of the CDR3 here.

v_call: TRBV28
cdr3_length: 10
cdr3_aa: ASSFGIYEQY

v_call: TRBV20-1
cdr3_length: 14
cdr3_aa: SSPPTGLLAKNIQY

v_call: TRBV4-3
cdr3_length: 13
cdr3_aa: ASSRETGERETQY

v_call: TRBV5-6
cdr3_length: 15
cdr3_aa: ASSWPPGQGGSYEQY

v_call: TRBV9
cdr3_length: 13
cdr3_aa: ASSVGIAGANVLT

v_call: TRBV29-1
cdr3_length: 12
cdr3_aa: SVEGLPIGSEQY

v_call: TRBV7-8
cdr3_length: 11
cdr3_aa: ASSQSLDNEQF

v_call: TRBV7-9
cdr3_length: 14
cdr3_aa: ASSLPGQGPNTEAF

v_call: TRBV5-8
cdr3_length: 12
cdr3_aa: ASMGETLSYEQY

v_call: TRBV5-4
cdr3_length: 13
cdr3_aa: ASSLLAETTYEQY

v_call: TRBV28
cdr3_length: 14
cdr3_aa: ASSLVQAGVYNEQF

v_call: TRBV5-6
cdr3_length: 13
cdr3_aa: ASSLGLAGVYEQY

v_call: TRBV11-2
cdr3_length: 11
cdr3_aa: ASSLGGTETQY

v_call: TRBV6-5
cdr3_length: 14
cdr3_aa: ASSYPKTGVSDTQY

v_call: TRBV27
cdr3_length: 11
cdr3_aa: ASSLGWTGELF

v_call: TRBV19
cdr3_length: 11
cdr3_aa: ASSIWGNQPQH

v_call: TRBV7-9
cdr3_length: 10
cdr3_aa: ASSSPSHTQY

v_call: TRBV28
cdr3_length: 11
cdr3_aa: ASGSGSSHEQF

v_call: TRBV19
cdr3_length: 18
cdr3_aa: ASSMAGQGKWRPLYNEQF

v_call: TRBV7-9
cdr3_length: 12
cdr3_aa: ASSPRQGAKEAF

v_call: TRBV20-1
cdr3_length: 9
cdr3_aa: CARLWNEQF

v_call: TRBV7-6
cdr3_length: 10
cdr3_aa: ASSRPGAEAF

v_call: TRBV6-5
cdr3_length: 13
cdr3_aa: ASTPNAGSGETQY

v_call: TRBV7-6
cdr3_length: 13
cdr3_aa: ASSLREGAYNEQY

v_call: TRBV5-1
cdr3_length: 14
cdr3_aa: ASSFWDRTDTGELF

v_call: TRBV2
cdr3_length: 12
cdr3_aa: TSSEAGVQETQY

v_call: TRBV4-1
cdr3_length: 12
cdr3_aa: ASSQLGQGFEQY

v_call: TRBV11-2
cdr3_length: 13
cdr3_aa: ASSLDHRLPYEQY

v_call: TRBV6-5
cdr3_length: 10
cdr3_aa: ASSYVDSPLH

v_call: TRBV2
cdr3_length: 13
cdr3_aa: TSSPMGKDPYEQY

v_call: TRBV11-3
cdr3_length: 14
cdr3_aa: ASSPAGQGHPYEQY

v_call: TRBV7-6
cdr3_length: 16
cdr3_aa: ASSLARDRGQSVYEQY

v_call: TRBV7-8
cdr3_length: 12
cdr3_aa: ASSLSPGGGEQY

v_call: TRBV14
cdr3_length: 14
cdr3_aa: ASSQAHEGPNYGYT

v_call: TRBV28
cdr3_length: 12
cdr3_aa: ASSRQAMENTIY

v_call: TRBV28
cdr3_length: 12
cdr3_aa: ASSDRTGQNEAF

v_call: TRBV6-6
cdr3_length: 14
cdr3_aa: ASSLRTSGGPETQY